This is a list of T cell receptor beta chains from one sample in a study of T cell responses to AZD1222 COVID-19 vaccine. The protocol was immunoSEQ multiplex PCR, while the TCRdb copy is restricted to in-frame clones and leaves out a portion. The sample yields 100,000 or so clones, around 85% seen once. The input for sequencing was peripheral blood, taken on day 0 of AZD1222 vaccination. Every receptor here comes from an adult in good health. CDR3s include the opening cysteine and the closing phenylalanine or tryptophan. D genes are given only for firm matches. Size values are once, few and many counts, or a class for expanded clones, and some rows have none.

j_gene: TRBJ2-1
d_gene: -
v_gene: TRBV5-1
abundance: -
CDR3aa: CASSSYPASTYNEQFF
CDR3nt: TGCGCCAGCAGCTCGTACCCGGCGTCCACCTACAATGAGCAGTTCTTC

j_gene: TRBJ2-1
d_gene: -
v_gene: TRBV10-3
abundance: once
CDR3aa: CAISESEGNEQFF
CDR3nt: TGTGCCATCAGTGAGTCGGAGGGCAATGAGCAGTTCTTC

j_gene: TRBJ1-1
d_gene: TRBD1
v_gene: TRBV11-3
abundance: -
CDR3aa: CASSIRQGVRAFF
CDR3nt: TGTGCCAGCAGCATTCGACAGGGGGTACGAGCTTTCTTT

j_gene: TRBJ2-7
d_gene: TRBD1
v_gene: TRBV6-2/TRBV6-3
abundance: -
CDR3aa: CASSYDRASYEQYF
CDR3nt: TGTGCCAGCAGTTACGACAGGGCCTCCTACGAGCAGTACTTC

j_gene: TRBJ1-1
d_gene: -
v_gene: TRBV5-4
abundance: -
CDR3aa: CASSLYSMNTEAFF
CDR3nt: TGTGCCAGCAGCTTGTACAGCATGAACACTGAAGCTTTCTTT

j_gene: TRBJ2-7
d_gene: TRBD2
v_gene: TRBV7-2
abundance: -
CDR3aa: CASSLAVGGDRLFYEQYF
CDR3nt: TGTGCCAGCAGCTTAGCGGTCGGGGGGGACCGACTCTTTTACGAGCAGTACTTC

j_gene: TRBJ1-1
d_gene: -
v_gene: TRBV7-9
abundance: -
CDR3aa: CASRSGPWGAEAFF
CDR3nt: TGTGCCAGCAGGTCAGGGCCCTGGGGTGCTGAAGCTTTCTTT

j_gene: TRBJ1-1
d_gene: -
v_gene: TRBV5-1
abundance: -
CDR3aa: CASSSNPTRNTEAFF
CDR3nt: TGCGCCAGCAGCTCCAACCCCACACGGAACACTGAAGCTTTCTTT

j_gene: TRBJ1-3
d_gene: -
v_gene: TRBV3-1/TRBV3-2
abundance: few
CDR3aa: CASSQAPRNTIYF
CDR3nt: TGTGCCAGCAGCCAAGCTCCGCGAAACACCATATATTTT

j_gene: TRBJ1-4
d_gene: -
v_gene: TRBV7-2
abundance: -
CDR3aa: CASSLAPNIPRDEKLFF
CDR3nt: TGTGCCAGCAGCTTAGCCCCAAACATCCCCCGGGATGAAAAACTGTTTTTT

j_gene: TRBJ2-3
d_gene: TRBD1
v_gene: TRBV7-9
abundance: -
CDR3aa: CASSLGQGSTDTQYF
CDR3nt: TGTGCCAGCAGCCTAGGACAGGGGAGCACAGATACGCAGTATTTT

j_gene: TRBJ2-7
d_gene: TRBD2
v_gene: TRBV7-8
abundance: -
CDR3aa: CASSFSFWGTSGYEQYF
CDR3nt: TGTGCCAGCAGCTTCTCTTTCTGGGGGACTAGCGGGTACGAGCAGTACTTC

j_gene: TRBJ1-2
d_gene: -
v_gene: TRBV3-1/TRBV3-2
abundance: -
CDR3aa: CASSQGDAHYGYTF
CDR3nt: TGTGCCAGCAGCCAAGGGGATGCGCACTATGGCTACACCTTC

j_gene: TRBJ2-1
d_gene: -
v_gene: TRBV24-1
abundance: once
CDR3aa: CATSDGGREGEQFF
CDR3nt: TGTGCCACCAGTGATGGCGGCCGTGAAGGTGAGCAGTTCTTC

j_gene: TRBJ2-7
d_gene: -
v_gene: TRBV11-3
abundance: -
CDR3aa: CASSSGLVSYEQYF
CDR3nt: TGTGCCAGCAGCTCCGGACTGGTCTCCTACGAGCAGTACTTC

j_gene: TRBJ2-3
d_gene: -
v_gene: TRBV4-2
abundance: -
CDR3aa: CASSQGASGVTQYF
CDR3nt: TGTGCCAGCAGCCAAGGGGCTTCGGGAGTTACGCAGTATTTT

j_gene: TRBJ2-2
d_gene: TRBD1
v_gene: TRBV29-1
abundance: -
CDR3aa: CSVGRTGAGELFF
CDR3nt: TGCAGCGTTGGACGGACAGGGGCCGGGGAGCTGTTTTTT

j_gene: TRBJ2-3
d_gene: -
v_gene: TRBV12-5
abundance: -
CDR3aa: CASGFGSTDTQYF
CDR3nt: TGTGCTAGTGGTTTCGGGTCCACAGATACGCAGTATTTT

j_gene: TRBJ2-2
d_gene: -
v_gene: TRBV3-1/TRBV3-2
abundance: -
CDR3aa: CASSPAGRSGGELFF
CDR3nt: TGTGCCAGCAGCCCCGCCGGACGGTCGGGCGGGGAGCTGTTTTTT

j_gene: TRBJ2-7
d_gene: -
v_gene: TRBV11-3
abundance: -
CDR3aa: CASSPSPGALTYEQYF
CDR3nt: TGTGCCAGCAGTCCAAGCCCAGGTGCGCTAACCTACGAGCAGTACTTC

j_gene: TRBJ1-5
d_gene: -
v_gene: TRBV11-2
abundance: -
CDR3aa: CASSRGDNQPQHF
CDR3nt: TGTGCCAGCAGCCGAGGGGATAATCAGCCCCAGCATTTT

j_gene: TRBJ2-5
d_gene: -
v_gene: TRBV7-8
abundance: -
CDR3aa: CASSLVDDRQETQYF
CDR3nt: TGTGCCAGCAGCTTAGTGGACGACAGACAAGAGACCCAGTACTTC

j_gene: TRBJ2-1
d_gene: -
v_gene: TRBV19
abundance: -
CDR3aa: CASSIDLASSYNEQFF
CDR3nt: TGTGCCAGTAGTATAGACCTTGCGAGCTCCTACAATGAGCAGTTCTTC

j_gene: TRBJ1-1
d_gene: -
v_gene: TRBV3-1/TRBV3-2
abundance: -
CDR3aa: CASLGSADTKRGEAFF
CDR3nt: TGTGCCAGCCTAGGTTCGGCAGATACAAAAAGGGGTGAAGCTTTCTTT

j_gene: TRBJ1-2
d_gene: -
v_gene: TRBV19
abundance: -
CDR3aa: CASTSPGIITNYGYTF
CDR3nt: TGTGCCAGTACGTCCCCGGGCATCATAACTAACTATGGCTACACCTTC

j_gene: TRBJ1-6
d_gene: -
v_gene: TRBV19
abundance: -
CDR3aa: CASTPRDSASPLHF
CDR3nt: TGTGCCAGCACCCCACGGGATAGTGCTTCACCCCTCCACTTT

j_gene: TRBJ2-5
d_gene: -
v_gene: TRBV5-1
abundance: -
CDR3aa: CASSLRQGQTQYF
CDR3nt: TGCGCCAGCAGCTTGAGGCAGGGGCAGACCCAGTACTTC

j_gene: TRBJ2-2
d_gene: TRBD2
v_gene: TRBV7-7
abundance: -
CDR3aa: CASSRSEDNPGLADTGELFF
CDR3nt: TGTGCCAGCAGCCGTAGCGAGGACAACCCGGGACTAGCAGACACCGGGGAGCTGTTTTTT

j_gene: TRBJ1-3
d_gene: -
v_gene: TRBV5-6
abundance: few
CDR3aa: CASSLAPVSGNTIYF
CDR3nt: TGTGCCAGCAGCTTGGCCCCCGTATCTGGAAACACCATATATTTT

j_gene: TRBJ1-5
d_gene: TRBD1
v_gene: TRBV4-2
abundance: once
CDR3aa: CASSEQQGVNQPQHF
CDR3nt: TGTGCCAGCAGCGAACAACAGGGGGTCAATCAGCCCCAGCATTTT

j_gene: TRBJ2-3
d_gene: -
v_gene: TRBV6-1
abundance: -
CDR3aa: CASSEVTASTDTQYF
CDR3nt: TGTGCCAGCAGTGAGGTGACAGCTAGCACAGATACGCAGTATTTT

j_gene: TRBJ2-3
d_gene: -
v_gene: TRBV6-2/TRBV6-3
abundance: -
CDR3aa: CASSPGQRLDTQYF
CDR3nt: TGTGCCAGCAGTCCGGGACAACGCCTCGATACGCAGTATTTT

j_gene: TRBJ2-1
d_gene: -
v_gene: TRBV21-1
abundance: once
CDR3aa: CASSKARNRSYNEQFF
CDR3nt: TGTGCCAGCAGCAAAGCGCGTAACCGCTCCTACAATGAGCAGTTCTTC

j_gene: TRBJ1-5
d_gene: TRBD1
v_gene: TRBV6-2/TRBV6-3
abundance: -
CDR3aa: CASSYSTGGRYQPQHF
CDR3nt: TGTGCCAGCAGTTACTCGACAGGGGGTCGGTACCAGCCCCAGCATTTT

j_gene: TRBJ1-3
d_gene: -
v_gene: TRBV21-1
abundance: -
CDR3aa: CASSKENTNCGNTIYF
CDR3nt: TGTGCCAGCAGCAAAGAGAACACCAACTGCGGAAACACCATATATTTT

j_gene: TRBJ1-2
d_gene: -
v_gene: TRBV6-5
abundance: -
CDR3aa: CASRYRVGNYGYTF
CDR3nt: TGTGCCAGCAGGTACAGGGTCGGGAACTATGGCTACACCTTC

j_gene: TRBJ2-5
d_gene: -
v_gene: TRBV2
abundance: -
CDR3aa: CASNEQNQGKETQYF
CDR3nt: TGTGCCAGCAATGAACAAAACCAGGGAAAAGAGACCCAGTACTTC

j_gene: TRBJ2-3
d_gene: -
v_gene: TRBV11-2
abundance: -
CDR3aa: CASSLESTDTQYF
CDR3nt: TGTGCCAGCAGCTTGGAAAGCACAGATACGCAGTATTTT

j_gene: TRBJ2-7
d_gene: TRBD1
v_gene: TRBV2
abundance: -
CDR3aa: CASSRTGAPYF
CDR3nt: TGTGCCAGCTCTAGGACAGGGGCGCCGTACTTC

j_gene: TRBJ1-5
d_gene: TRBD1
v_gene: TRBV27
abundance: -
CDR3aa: CASSTDRGRQPQHF
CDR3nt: TGTGCCAGCAGTACAGACAGGGGGCGTCAGCCCCAGCATTTT

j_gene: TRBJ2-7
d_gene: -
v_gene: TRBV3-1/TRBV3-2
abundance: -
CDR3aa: CASSQGHLSSYEQYF
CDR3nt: TGTGCCAGCAGCCAAGGACACCTAAGCTCCTACGAGCAGTACTTC

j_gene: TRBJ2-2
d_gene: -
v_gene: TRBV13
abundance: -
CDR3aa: CASSTTSSEIGSGELFF
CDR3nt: TGTGCCAGCAGCACAACTAGCTCGGAGATTGGTTCCGGGGAGCTGTTTTTT

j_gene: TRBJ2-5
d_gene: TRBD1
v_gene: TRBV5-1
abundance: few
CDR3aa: CASSGSSGTGVETQYF
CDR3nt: TGCGCCAGCAGCGGATCCTCCGGGACAGGGGTTGAGACCCAGTACTTC

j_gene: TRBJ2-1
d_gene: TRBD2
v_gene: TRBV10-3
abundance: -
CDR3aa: CAIAGRGYNEQFF
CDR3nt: TGTGCCATCGCGGGGCGGGGGTACAATGAGCAGTTCTTC

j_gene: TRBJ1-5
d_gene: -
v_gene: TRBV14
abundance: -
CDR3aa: CASSQGGGSQPQHF
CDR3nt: TGTGCCAGCAGCCAAGGGGGGGGGAGTCAGCCCCAGCATTTT

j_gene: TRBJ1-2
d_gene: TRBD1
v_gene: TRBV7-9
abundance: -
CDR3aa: CASSPRGGGAYTF
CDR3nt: TGTGCCAGCAGCCCGAGGGGAGGGGGCGCTTACACCTTC

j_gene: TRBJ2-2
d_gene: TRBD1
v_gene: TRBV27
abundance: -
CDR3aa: CASRDAGGWNTGELFF
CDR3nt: TGTGCCAGCAGGGACGCAGGGGGTTGGAACACCGGGGAGCTGTTTTTT

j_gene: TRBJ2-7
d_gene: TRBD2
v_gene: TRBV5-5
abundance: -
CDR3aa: CASSPRLAGEDEQYF
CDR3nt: TGTGCCAGCAGCCCTCGACTAGCGGGAGAAGACGAGCAGTACTTC

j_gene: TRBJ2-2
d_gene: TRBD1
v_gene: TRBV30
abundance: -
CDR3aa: CAWLGQGAPGELFF
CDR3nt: TGTGCCTGGTTGGGACAGGGGGCCCCCGGGGAGCTGTTTTTT